This T cell receptor (beta chain) was recovered during a study of OX40 agonist ivuxolimab in advanced cancers. Study outcomes and limitations: Also present in some nonresponders was a low level of normalized T-cell clonal expansion.

With respect to this clone: The antigen is unknown.

From germline, CDR1 is GTSNPN and CDR2 SVGIG (reference sequence). V was cut by 3 bases and J by 0 bases, with 9 bases left in between. The CDR3 is made up of 14 amino acids. The method was immunoSEQ multiplex PCR; TCRdb's version includes in-frame clones alone and lacks a portion of them. The sample records over 65,000 clones, about nine tenths being singletons. The receptor comes from an adult with an advanced solid tumor such as melanoma, head and neck, liver or kidney cancer. Sequencing was performed on CD4+ or CD8+ T cells sorted from blood, taken in a trial of the OX40 agonist ivuxolimab. The J gene is TRBJ1-3, the V gene TRBV30; D is uncertain. CDR3 sequence reads: CAWSLSYSGNTIYF. CDR3 sequence (DNA): TGTGCCTGGAGCCTGTCCTACTCTGGAAACACCATATATTTT. The full variable domain, with the rest looked up from reference TRBV30 and TRBJ1-3, is SQTIHQWPATLVQPVGSPLSLECTVEGTSNPNLYWYRQAAGRGLQLLFYSVGIGQISSEVPQNLSASRPQDRQFILSSKKLLLSDSGFYLCAWSLSYSGNTIYFGEGSWLTVV.